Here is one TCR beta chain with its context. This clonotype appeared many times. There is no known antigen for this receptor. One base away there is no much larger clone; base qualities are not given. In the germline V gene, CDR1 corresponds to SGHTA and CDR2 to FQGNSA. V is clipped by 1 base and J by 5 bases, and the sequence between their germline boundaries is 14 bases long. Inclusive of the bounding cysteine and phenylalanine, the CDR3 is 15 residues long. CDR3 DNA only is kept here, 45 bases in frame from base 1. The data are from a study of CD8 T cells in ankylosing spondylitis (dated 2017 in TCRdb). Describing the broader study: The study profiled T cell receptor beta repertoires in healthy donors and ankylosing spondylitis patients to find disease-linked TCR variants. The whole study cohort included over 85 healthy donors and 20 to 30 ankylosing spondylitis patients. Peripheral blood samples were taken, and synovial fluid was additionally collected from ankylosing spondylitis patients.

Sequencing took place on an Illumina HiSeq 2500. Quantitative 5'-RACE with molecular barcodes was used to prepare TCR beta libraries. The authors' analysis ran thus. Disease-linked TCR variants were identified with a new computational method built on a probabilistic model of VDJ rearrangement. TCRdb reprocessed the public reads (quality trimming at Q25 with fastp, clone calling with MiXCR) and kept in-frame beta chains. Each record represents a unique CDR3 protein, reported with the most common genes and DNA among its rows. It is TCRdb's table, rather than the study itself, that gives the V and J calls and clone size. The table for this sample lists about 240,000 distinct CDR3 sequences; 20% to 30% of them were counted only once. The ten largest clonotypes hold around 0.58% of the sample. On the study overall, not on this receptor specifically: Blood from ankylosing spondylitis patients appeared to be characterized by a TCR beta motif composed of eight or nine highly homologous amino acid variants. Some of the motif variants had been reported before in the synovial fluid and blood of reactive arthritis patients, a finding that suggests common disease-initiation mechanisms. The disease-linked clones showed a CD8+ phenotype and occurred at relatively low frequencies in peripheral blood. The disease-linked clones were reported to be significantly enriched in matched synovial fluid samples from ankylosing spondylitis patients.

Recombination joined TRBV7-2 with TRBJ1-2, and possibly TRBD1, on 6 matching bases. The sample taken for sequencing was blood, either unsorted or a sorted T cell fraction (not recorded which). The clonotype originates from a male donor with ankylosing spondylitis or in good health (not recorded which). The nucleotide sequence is TGTGCCAGCAGCTTAGTATCGGGGGCTCGGTATGGCTACACCTTC. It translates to CASSLVSGARYGYTF.